This is a list of T cell receptor beta chains from one sample in a study of cytomegalovirus exposure and HLA in healthy donors. TCRdb keeps only in-frame clones here, not all; method: immunoSEQ multiplex PCR. The table has about 130,000 clones, about 78% seen once; the top ten hold about 3.1%. Sample: PBMCs. These receptors were obtained from a human donor in good health. Each CDR3 is given with its conserved first and last residue. D genes are given only for firm matches. Not all rows give a size; the values are once, few, many and, for expanded clones, a class.

clone_size j_call v_call d_call cdr3_nt cdr3_aa
few TRBJ1-1 TRBV7-9 TRBD1 TGTGCCAGCAGCTTCCCTACAGGGGTCGGCACTGAAGCTTTCTTT CASSFPTGVGTEAFF
- TRBJ2-3 TRBV27 - TGTGCCAGCAGCCAAGGGGGTTGGGGTGCAGATACGCAGTATTTT CASSQGGWGADTQYF
few TRBJ1-1 TRBV28 - TGTGCCAGCAGTTTTAGAAATGAAGCTTTCTTT CASSFRNEAFF
- TRBJ2-1 TRBV4-1 TRBD2 TGCGCCAGCAGCCAAGAGGATCTAGCGGCCTACAATGAGCAGTTCTTC CASSQEDLAAYNEQFF
- TRBJ2-7 TRBV28 - TGTGCCAGCAGTTTTCGGTACGAGCAGTACTTC CASSFRYEQYF
- TRBJ2-5 TRBV30 - TGTGCCTGGAGTCCGCGCGTCGAGACCCAGTACTTC CAWSPRVETQYF
- TRBJ2-5 TRBV5-5 - TGTGCCAGCAGCAGAAGCGCTCGAGGAGAGACCCAGTACTTC CASSRSARGETQYF
- TRBJ2-7 TRBV6-5 TRBD1 TGTGCCGCAAGCAAGTATTGGACAGGGTCCTACGAGCAGTACTTC CAASKYWTGSYEQYF
- TRBJ2-7 TRBV6-5 TRBD2 TGTGCCAGCAGGGGGAATGGGGGGGTTTACGAGCAGTACTTC CASRGNGGVYEQYF
- TRBJ2-2 TRBV6-5 - TGTGCCAGCAAACTAGACGTCATCGGGGAGCTGTTTTTT CASKLDVIGELFF
- TRBJ2-5 TRBV7-2 TRBD2 TGTGCCAGCGGCGCGGCCGTTTTGGCGGGGGGGCCCGGAGAGACCCAGTACTTC CASGAAVLAGGPGETQYF
- TRBJ1-2 TRBV30 TRBD1 TGTGCCTGGAGTGAACAGGGGCCCTATGGCTACACCTTC CAWSEQGPYGYTF
- TRBJ1-1 TRBV29-1 - TGCAGCGTTGAGGAGCAGATGAACACTGAAGCTTTCTTT CSVEEQMNTEAFF
- TRBJ2-3 TRBV27 - TGTGCCAGCAGATCACAGGGGAGGTTCGGGACAGATACGCAGTATTTT CASRSQGRFGTDTQYF
- TRBJ2-2 TRBV19 TRBD2 TGTGCCAGTAGTATCTTAGCGGGGGGCGCAACGAGCAGGACGCCTAGATTGGCCGGGGAGCTGTTTTTT CASSILAGGATSRTPRLAGELFF
- TRBJ2-7 TRBV28 TRBD2 TGTGCCAGCGGGGTGAAGCGGGAGCGAATCTACGAGCAGTACTTC CASGVKRERIYEQYF
- TRBJ2-7 TRBV11-2 - TGTGCCAGCAGCTTAGACAGATACGAGGCCTACGAGCAGTACTTC CASSLDRYEAYEQYF
- TRBJ2-7 TRBV9 - TGTGCCAGCAGCTACTCTATGGAGCCGGGACACCGCTACGAGCAGTACTTC CASSYSMEPGHRYEQYF
few TRBJ1-1 TRBV4-2 TRBD1 TGTGCCAGCAGCCAGACAGGGGACACTGAAGCTTTCTTT CASSQTGDTEAFF
- TRBJ2-1 TRBV6-1 TRBD2 TGTGCCAGCAGTACTAGCGGGAGAACGAATGAGCAGTTCTTC CASSTSGRTNEQFF
- TRBJ2-5 TRBV2 - TGTGCCAGCAGTGTTGAGGGAGGCGAGACCCAGTACTTC CASSVEGGETQYF
- TRBJ2-7 TRBV7-9 TRBD1 TGTGCCAGCAGCGCCCGCCCCGGGACAGGGTCCCTTTCCTACGAGCAGTACTTC CASSARPGTGSLSYEQYF
- TRBJ2-7 TRBV28 TRBD1 TGTGCCAGCAGTCCGGACAGGGTAGATTACGAGCAGTACTTC CASSPDRVDYEQYF
- TRBJ2-7 TRBV7-2 TRBD1 TGTGCCAGCAGCTTATACAGGGGACCCAACGAGCAGTACTTC CASSLYRGPNEQYF
- TRBJ1-4 TRBV5-8 TRBD1 TGTGCCAGCAGCTTGAGGACAGGGGCTACAACTAATGAAAAACTGTTTTTT CASSLRTGATTNEKLFF
- TRBJ2-7 TRBV4-2 - TGTGCCAGCAGCCCCGAAGGGGCTGGGTACGAGCAATACTTC CASSPEGAGYEQYF
once TRBJ1-2 TRBV7-2 - TGTGCCAGCAGCTACCGGACAGACTATGGCTACACCTTC CASSYRTDYGYTF
- TRBJ2-2 TRBV9 - TGTGCCAGCAGCGTAGCTGGGGAGGCGAGCACCGGGGAGCTGTTTTTT CASSVAGEASTGELFF
- TRBJ1-1 TRBV5-4 - TGTGCCAGCAGCTTGACAGGTGGTACTGAAGCTTTCTTT CASSLTGGTEAFF
- TRBJ1-6 TRBV7-5 - TGTGCCAGAAGCTTTCAGGGGGCGCTTCTTGGTTCACCCCTCCACTTT CARSFQGALLGSPLHF
- TRBJ2-1 TRBV9 TRBD1 TGTGCCAGCAGCGGCCGGGACAGCATTCGAACGAGCTCCTACAATGAGCAGTTCTTC CASSGRDSIRTSSYNEQFF
- TRBJ2-7 TRBV10-2 TRBD2 TGCGCCAGCAGTCTTACTAGCGGGGGCCATTACTTC CASSLTSGGHYF
- TRBJ2-2 TRBV7-2 TRBD1 TGTGCCAGCAGCTCCCGGACAGGGTCGGCCGGGGAGCTGTTTTTT CASSSRTGSAGELFF
- TRBJ2-5 TRBV27 - TGTGCCAGCAGTTCATGGAGACAGCAAGAGACCCAGTACTTC CASSSWRQQETQYF
once TRBJ2-7 TRBV7-3 TRBD2 TGTGCCAGCAGCCTGGGACTAGAAGGGGAGCAGTACTTC CASSLGLEGEQYF
few TRBJ1-2 TRBV6-5 TRBD1 TGTGCCAGCAGCAGGGGGAATGACTATGGCTACACCTTC CASSRGNDYGYTF